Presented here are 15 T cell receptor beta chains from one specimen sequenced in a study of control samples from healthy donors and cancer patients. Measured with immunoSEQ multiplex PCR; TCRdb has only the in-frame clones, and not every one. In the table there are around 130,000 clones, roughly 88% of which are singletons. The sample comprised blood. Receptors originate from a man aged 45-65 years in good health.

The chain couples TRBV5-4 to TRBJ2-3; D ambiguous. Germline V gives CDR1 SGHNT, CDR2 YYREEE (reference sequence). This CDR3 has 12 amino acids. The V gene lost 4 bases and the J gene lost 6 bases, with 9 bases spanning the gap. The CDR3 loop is CASSRTADTQYF. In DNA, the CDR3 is TGTGCCAGCAGCAGAACGGCGGATACGCAGTATTTT.

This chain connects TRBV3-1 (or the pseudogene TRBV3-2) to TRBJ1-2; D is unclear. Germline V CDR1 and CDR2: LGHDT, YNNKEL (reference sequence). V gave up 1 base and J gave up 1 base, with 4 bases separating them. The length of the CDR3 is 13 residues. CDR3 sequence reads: CASSQGRNYGYTF. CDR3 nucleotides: TGTGCCAGCAGCCAAGGTCGTAACTATGGCTACACCTTC.

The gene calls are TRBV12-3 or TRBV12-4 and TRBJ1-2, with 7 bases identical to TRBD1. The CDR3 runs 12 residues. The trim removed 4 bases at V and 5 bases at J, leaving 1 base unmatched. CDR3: CASSSTGYGYTF. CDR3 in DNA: TGTGCCAGCAGTTCGACAGGGTATGGCTACACCTTC.

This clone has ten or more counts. The CDR3 sequence: CASSKGTGIYEQYF. The CDR3 coding sequence is TGTGCCAGCAGCAAGGGGACAGGGATTTACGAGCAGTACTTC. The chain is built from TRBV6-5 and TRBJ2-7, with 9 nucleotides matching TRBD1. Trimming cost V 6 bases and J 4 bases; bases outside gene matches: 7. The length of the CDR3 is 14 residues. CDR1 is MNHEY and CDR2 is SVGAGI in the germline V gene.

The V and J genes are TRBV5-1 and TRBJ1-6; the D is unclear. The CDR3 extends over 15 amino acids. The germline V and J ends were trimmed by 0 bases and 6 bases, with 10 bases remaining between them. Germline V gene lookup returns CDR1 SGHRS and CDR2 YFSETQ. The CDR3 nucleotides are TGCGCCAGCAGCTTGGGAGGGATCTTTAATTCACCCCTCCACTTT. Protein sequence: CASSLGGIFNSPLHF.

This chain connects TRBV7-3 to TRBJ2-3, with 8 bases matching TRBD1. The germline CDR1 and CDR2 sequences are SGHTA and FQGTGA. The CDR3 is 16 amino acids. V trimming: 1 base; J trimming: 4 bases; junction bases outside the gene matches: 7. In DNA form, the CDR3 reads TGTGCCAGCAGCTTAAGCGGCAGGGGGCGCGCAGATACGCAGTATTTT. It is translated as CASSLSGRGRADTQYF.

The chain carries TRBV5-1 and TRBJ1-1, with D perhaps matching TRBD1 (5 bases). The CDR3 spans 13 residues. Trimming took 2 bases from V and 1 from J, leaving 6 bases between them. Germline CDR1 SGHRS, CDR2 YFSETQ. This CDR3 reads CASSFGANTEAFF. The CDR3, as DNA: TGCGCCAGCAGCTTCGGGGCGAACACTGAAGCTTTCTTT.

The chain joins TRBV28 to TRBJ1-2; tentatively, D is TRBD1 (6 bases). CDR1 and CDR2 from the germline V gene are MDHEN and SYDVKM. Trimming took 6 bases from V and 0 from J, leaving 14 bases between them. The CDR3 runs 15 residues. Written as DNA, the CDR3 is TGTGCCAGCAGAAAAGGGGGGGGAGCTAACTATGGCTACACCTTC. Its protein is CASRKGGGANYGYTF.

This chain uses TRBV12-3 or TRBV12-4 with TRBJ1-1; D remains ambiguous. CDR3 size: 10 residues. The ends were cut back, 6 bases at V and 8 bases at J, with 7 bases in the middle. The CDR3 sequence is CASSRTEAFF. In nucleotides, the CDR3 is TGTGCCAGCAGCCGAACGGAAGCTTTCTTT.

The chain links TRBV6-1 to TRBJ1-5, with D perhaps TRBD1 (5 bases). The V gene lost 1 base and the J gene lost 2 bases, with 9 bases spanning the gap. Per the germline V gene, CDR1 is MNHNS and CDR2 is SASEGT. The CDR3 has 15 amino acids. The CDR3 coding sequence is TGTGCCAGCAGTGAAGGGAGCAGGGGCAATCAGCCCCAGCATTTT. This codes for CASSEGSRGNQPQHF.

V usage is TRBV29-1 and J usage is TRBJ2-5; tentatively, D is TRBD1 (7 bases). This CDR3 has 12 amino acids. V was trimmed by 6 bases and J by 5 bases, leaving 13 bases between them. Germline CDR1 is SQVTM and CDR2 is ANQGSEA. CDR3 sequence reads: CSVTGSGETQYF. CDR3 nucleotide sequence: TGCAGCGTGACAGGGAGCGGGGAGACCCAGTACTTC.

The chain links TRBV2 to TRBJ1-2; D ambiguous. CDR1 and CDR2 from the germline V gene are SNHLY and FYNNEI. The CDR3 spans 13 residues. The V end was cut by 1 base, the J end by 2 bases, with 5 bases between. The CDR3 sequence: CASSEGPNYGYTF. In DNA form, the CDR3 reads TGTGCCAGCAGTGAAGGACCAAACTATGGCTACACCTTC.

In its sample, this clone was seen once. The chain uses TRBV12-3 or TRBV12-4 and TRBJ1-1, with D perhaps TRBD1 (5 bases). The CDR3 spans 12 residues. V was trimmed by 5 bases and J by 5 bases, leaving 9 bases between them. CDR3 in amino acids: CASSIGGTEAFF. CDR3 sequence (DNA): TGTGCCAGCAGTATCGGGGGAACTGAAGCTTTCTTT.

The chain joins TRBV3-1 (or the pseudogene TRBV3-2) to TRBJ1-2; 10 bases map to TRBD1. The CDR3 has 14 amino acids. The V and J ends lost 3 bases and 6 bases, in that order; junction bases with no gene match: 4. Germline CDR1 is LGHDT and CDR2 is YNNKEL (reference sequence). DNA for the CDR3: TGTGCCAGCAGCCAGACGGACAGGGGGAATGGCTACACCTTC. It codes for CASSQTDRGNGYTF.

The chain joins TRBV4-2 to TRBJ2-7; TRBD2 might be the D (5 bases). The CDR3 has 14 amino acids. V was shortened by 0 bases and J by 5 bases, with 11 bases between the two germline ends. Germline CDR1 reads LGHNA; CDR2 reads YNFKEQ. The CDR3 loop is CASSQEIVGDEQYF. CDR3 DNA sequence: TGTGCCAGCAGCCAAGAAATTGTCGGGGACGAGCAGTACTTC.